One and the same sample provided the 30 T cell receptor beta chains below, sequenced in a study of T cell repertoires in cytomegalovirus infection. TCRdb used MiXCR to reprocess the reads, holding one entry per CDR3 protein. The data contain about 310,000 distinct CDR3 sequences, 25% of them singletons. These receptors lack a known antigen. Source: cultured PBMCs, taken from culture after CMV antigen stimulation. The receptors shown here come from a human donor in good health (CMV status not recorded). Some clones in this sample may be carry-over from other donors' samples.

The V call is TRBV10-3, the J call TRBJ2-3; TRBD1 matches 11 bases. The CDR3 consists of 15 residues. Germline values: CDR1 ENHRY, CDR2 SYGVKD. V was pared by 7 bases and J by 4 bases, with 7 bases of the junction left unmatched. This CDR3 reads CAITRGQGGADTQYF. Written as DNA, the CDR3 is TGTGCCATCACCCGGGGACAGGGGGGTGCAGATACGCAGTATTTT.

This chain connects TRBV12-3 or TRBV12-4 to TRBJ1-1; D is possibly TRBD1 (5 bases). The V gene lost 5 bases and the J gene lost 2 bases, with 9 bases spanning the gap. The CDR3 has 13 amino acids. CDR3 in DNA: TGTGCCAGCAGTCCACAGGTAAACACTGAAGCTTTCTTT. It encodes CASSPQVNTEAFF.

This clonotype was seen many times. J is TRBJ2-7 and V is TRBV7-2; 7 nucleotides agree with TRBD2. V was pared by 2 bases and J by 1 base, with 8 bases of the junction left unmatched. Germline CDR1 is SGHTA and CDR2 is FQGNSA. CDR3 size: 16 residues. In nucleotides, the CDR3 is TGTGCCAGCAGCTTACCCCTAGCTAGCGGTTCCTACGAGCAGTACTTC. This translates into CASSLPLASGSYEQYF.

J is TRBJ2-1 and V is TRBV20-1; D may be TRBD1 (6 bases). The V gene lost 7 bases and the J gene lost 4 bases, with 17 bases spanning the gap. Germline CDR1 DFQATT, CDR2 SNEGSKA (reference sequence). The CDR3 totals 14 residues. As DNA, the CDR3 is TGCAGTGGGTTGACAGGATCGGGTTACAATGAGCAGTTCTTC. Its translation: CSGLTGSGYNEQFF.

This clonotype was seen at least ten times. This chain links TRBV19 with TRBJ2-1, with 11 bases matching TRBD1. CDR3 length: 15 residues. V dropped 7 bases and J dropped 3; count of bases not matched to a gene: 5. The germline CDR1 and CDR2 sequences are LNHDA and SQIVND (reference sequence). Written as DNA, the CDR3 is TGTGCCAGTACCCCGGGGACAGGGGGCTACAATGAGCAGTTCTTC. It yields the protein CASTPGTGGYNEQFF.

This clonotype was detected only a few times. The V gene is TRBV27, the J gene TRBJ2-1, with a weak D call TRBD2 (5 bases). V lost 3 bases and J lost 0, with 15 bases in between. CDR1 is MNHEY and CDR2 is SMNVEV in the germline V gene (reference sequence). This CDR3 is 17 amino acids long. The CDR3 sequence is CASSFSASSYSYNEQFF. In nucleotides, the CDR3 is TGTGCCAGCAGTTTCTCGGCTAGCAGCTACTCCTACAATGAGCAGTTCTTC.

This clonotype was seen repeatedly, ten times or more. V and J are TRBV11-3 and TRBJ2-1; D remains unclear. Germline lookup yields CDR1 SGHNT and CDR2 YENEEA. The CDR3 is 17 residues long. V lost 3 bases, J lost 1 base, and 16 bases lay in between. The DNA for the CDR3 is TGTGCCAGCAGCTTGTGGGGTCTAGTCAGGTCCTACAATGAGCAGTTCTTC. This encodes CASSLWGLVRSYNEQFF.

This clonotype was seen only a few times. The CDR3 DNA reads as TGTGCCAGCAGCTTGGGCAGGGGGAGCTCTGGGGCCAACGTCCTGACTTTC. This codes for CASSLGRGSSGANVLTF. J is TRBJ2-6 and V is TRBV5-4; 7 nucleotides line up with TRBD1. Per the germline V gene, CDR1 is SGHNT and CDR2 is YYREEE (reference sequence). The CDR3 has 17 residues. V gave up 0 bases and J gave up 0 bases; unmatched junction bases: 3.

In its sample, this clonotype was seen a few times. The chain employs TRBV19 and TRBJ1-2; D is perhaps TRBD1 (6 bases). In germline, CDR1 is LNHDA, CDR2 SQIVND (reference sequence). Trimming stripped 7 bases from V and 4 bases from J, with 22 bases between. The CDR3 is made up of 16 amino acids. The CDR3 protein is CASKIGAGDKGYGYTF. The DNA for the CDR3 is TGTGCCAGTAAGATCGGGGCAGGGGACAAGGGCTATGGCTACACCTTC.

This clonotype occurred a few times. The chain employs TRBV6-8 and TRBJ2-1; D gene ambiguous. Germline CDR1 reads MNHGY; CDR2 reads SAAAGT. This CDR3 is 16 amino acids long. Trimming removed 0 bases at V and 4 bases at J, with 13 bases between. The chain's CDR3 is CASSYSFTDLYNEQFF. CDR3 coding DNA: TGTGCCAGCAGTTACTCGTTCACGGATCTTTACAATGAGCAGTTCTTC.

The chain is built from TRBV2 and TRBJ1-4; 7 nucleotides align to TRBD1. This CDR3 is built from 14 residues. CDR1 and CDR2 (germline): SNHLY, FYNNEI. Germline trimming cut 8 bases from V and 6 bases from J; bases unmatched to any gene: 9. CDR3 sequence reads: CASGVDRAHEKLFF. The CDR3 nucleotides are TGTGCCAGCGGGGTAGACAGGGCGCATGAAAAACTGTTTTTT.

This clonotype was seen a handful of times. V is TRBV7-2 and J is TRBJ2-7; the D is unclear. Germline loops: CDR1 SGHTA, CDR2 FQGNSA. V lost 5 bases and J lost 2, with 7 bases in between. This CDR3 has 12 residues. The CDR3 bases are TGTGCCAGCAGCCCCACGACCTACGAGCAGTACTTC. This codes for CASSPTTYEQYF.

This clonotype was counted many times. The rearrangement uses TRBV7-2 and TRBJ2-3; D gene unclear. Germline V CDR1 and CDR2: SGHTA, FQGNSA. The V end lost 5 bases, the J end lost 3 bases, and 6 bases lay between the germline ends. The CDR3 extends over 12 amino acids. The CDR3 reads CASSGTTDTQYF. For the CDR3, the DNA is TGTGCCAGCAGCGGAACTACAGATACGCAGTATTTT.

This clonotype was seen a few times. This rearrangement joins TRBV7-9 to TRBJ1-4; D is unresolved. The V gene's germline CDR1 is SEHNR and CDR2 FQNEAQ (reference sequence). There are 16 residues in the CDR3. Trimming removed 1 base from V and 5 bases from J, with 14 bases in between. The CDR3 bases are TGTGCCAGCAGCTTAGGGGTCGGGCAGACAAATGAAAAACTGTTTTTT. Its protein is CASSLGVGQTNEKLFF.

The chain links TRBV10-3 to TRBJ1-5; the D is unclear. Germline lookup yields CDR1 ENHRY and CDR2 SYGVKD. V lost 5 bases and J 2 bases, leaving 13 bases between the germline ends. The CDR3 runs to 15 residues. CDR3: CAISNRENGNQPQHF. The CDR3 DNA follows: TGTGCCATCAGTAACAGAGAAAACGGCAATCAGCCCCAGCATTTT.

The CDR3 loop reads CASRRGGTGRYQPQHF. The CDR3 coding sequence is TGTGCCAGTAGACGCGGGGGGACAGGGAGGTATCAGCCCCAGCATTTT. The chain employs TRBV19 and TRBJ1-5, with TRBD1 matching 9 bases. The CDR3 contains 16 residues. From germline, CDR1 is LNHDA and CDR2 SQIVND (reference sequence). Losses at the gene ends were 6 bases for V and 5 bases for J; bases not matched to a gene: 11.

The V and J genes are TRBV16 and TRBJ1-5; D ambiguous. The germline gives CDR1 KGHSY, CDR2 FQNENV. Trimming took off 2 bases at V and 1 base at J, with 9 bases between the two ends. This CDR3 region has 15 residues. This CDR3 reads CASSQPGKSNQPQHF. In DNA form, the CDR3 reads TGTGCCAGCAGCCAACCCGGTAAAAGCAATCAGCCCCAGCATTTT.

The chain links TRBV7-2 to TRBJ2-1; 7 nucleotides line up with TRBD2. The CDR3 contains 15 residues. In germline, CDR1 is SGHTA, CDR2 FQGNSA. The ends lost 1 base at V and 5 bases at J; junction bases unmatched: 5. CDR3 amino acids: CASSLGTSAHNEQFF. DNA of the CDR3: TGTGCCAGCAGCTTAGGCACTAGCGCTCACAATGAGCAGTTCTTC.

In this sample, this clonotype turned up many times. The chain uses TRBV28 and TRBJ2-7; D not resolved. The V end was cut by 3 bases, the J end by 0 bases, with 12 bases between. The CDR3 totals 15 residues. Germline loops: CDR1 MDHEN, CDR2 SYDVKM. CDR3 sequence (DNA): TGTGCCAGCAGTTTTAGCAGAGTAAACTCCTACGAGCAGTACTTC. Residues: CASSFSRVNSYEQYF.

This chain joins TRBV28 and TRBJ2-2; 9 bases are a match to TRBD1. Unmatched junction bases numbered 4, after V lost 7 bases and J lost 7 bases. Germline CDR1 and CDR2: MDHEN and SYDVKM. The CDR3 length is 13 residues. The CDR3 spells CASMDRGIGELFF. CDR3 in DNA: TGTGCCAGCATGGACAGGGGTATCGGGGAGCTGTTTTTT.

V gene TRBV28 combines with J gene TRBJ2-1; D gene ambiguous. Looked up from germline, CDR1 is MDHEN and CDR2 is SYDVKM. There are 11 residues in the CDR3. The V end lost 5 bases, the J end lost 7 bases, and 6 bases lay between the germline ends. In DNA, the CDR3 is TGTGCCAGCAGTCGGCCAAATGAGCAGTTCTTC. Encoded protein: CASSRPNEQFF.

This chain links TRBV12-5 with TRBJ2-3; 11 positions agree with TRBD2. With 4 bases clipped from V and 4 bases from J, the junction kept 10 bases outside the gene matches. The CDR3 is made up of 17 amino acids. In germline, CDR1 is LGHNT, CDR2 FRNRAP. The CDR3 reads CASGSPTSGSSADTQYF. The CDR3 DNA sequence: TGTGCTAGTGGTTCCCCCACTAGCGGGAGTTCCGCAGATACGCAGTATTTT.

The chain uses TRBV6-5 and TRBJ2-1, with TRBD2 as a possible D gene (5 bases). The CDR3 loop spans 16 amino acids. The V gene lost 4 bases and the J gene lost 0 bases, with 13 bases spanning the gap. Germline CDR1 MNHEY, CDR2 SVGAGI. Here the CDR3 reads CASSSASSSSYNEQFF. The CDR3 nucleotides are TGTGCCAGCAGTTCCGCTAGCTCGAGCTCCTACAATGAGCAGTTCTTC.

The CDR3 region is CATSDPQRAETQYF. CDR3 DNA sequence: TGTGCCACCAGTGACCCCCAGAGGGCCGAGACCCAGTACTTC. The chain has TRBV24-1 and TRBJ2-5; tentative D call: TRBD2 (5 bases). This CDR3 has 14 amino acids. The germline V gene has CDR1 KGHDR and CDR2 SFDVKD. V lost 4 bases and J 5 bases, leaving 13 bases between the germline ends.

The genes are TRBV27 and TRBJ2-2; no clear D gene. Germline CDR1 MNHEY, CDR2 SMNVEV (reference sequence). The V and J ends lost 8 bases and 7 bases respectively, with 26 bases between them. The CDR3 length is 17 residues. CDR3 loop: CASRKERTGGTHGELFF. In nucleotides, the CDR3 is TGTGCCAGCCGAAAAGAGAGAACGGGCGGAACACACGGGGAGCTGTTTTTT.

V and J are TRBV6-5 and TRBJ2-7; TRBD1 aligns across 8 bases. The V and J ends lost 2 bases and 11 bases, in that order; junction bases with no gene match: 8. Germline lookup yields CDR1 MNHEY and CDR2 SVGAGI. The CDR3 runs 13 residues. The CDR3 DNA reads TGTGCCAGCAGTTACCCCGGACAGGGACGGGAGTACTTC. Translated: CASSYPGQGREYF.

There are a few counts of this clonotype. The chain recombines TRBV24-1 with TRBJ2-3; 7 bases fit TRBD1. The ends lost 5 bases at V and 14 bases at J; junction bases unmatched: 6. Germline V gene sequence: CDR1 KGHDR, CDR2 SFDVKD. The CDR3 contains 11 residues. DNA for the CDR3: TGTGCCACCAGTGGACAGGGTTCGTGGTATTTT. It encodes CATSGQGSWYF.

This clonotype was counted many times. V is TRBV27 and J is TRBJ2-7, with 13 bases that match TRBD2. The CDR3 consists of 15 residues. Germline-derived CDR1 and CDR2 are MNHEY and SMNVEV (reference sequence). The V and J ends lost 6 bases and 0 bases, in that order; junction bases with no gene match: 2. The CDR3: CASRWTSGSSYEQYF. CDR3 DNA: TGTGCCAGCAGGTGGACTAGCGGGAGCTCCTACGAGCAGTACTTC.

The genes are TRBV20-1 and TRBJ2-3; the D gene is possibly TRBD2 (6 bases). V was clipped by 5 bases and J by 0 bases, with 12 bases between them. Germline assignment: CDR1 DFQATT and CDR2 SNEGSKA (reference sequence). The CDR3 extends over 14 amino acids. CDR3 sequence: CSALSGLSTDTQYF. The DNA of the CDR3 is TGCAGTGCTCTGTCGGGACTCAGCACAGATACGCAGTATTTT.

This clonotype turned up a few times. This chain links TRBV7-8 with TRBJ2-4; TRBD2 aligns across 9 bases. This CDR3 comprises 21 residues. With 5 bases clipped from V and 4 bases from J, the junction kept 24 bases outside the gene matches. Germline V gene data show CDR1 as SGHVS and CDR2 as FQNEAQ. For the CDR3, the DNA is TGTGCCAGCAGCCTCTTAAGAACTAGCGGGTTCTACGAGGGGGGGAAAAACATTCAGTACTTC. It encodes CASSLLRTSGFYEGGKNIQYF.